This TCR beta chain derives from a study of identical twins. General study results and limits: Beta out-of-frame twin sharing showed a weaker excess. Zero-insertion analyses might be partly confounded by invariant T cells like MAIT and iNKT.

TCRdb itself ran the 5' RACE reads through MiXCR, one entry per CDR3 protein. Of some 460,000 distinct CDR3 sequences listed, around 14% are singletons. Worth noting for this clonotype: No antigen is known for it.

The CDR3 has 14 residues. From germline, CDR1 is DFQATT and CDR2 SNEGSKA (reference sequence). V shed 5 bases and J shed 2 bases, with 13 bases lying between them. Another study also made use of these data, one on yellow fever vaccine responses in identical twins.

The chain links TRBV20-1 to TRBJ1-5; D perhaps matches TRBD1 (6 bases). Sequencing was done on a sample of CD4+ T cells sorted from blood. The TCR originated in a young woman in good health. This CDR3 is CSAEGGVGNQPQHF. The CDR3 DNA sequence: TGCAGTGCTGAGGGGGGGGTAGGCAATCAGCCCCAGCATTTT.